This T cell receptor beta chain was sequenced during a study of T cell responses to AZD1222 COVID-19 vaccine. Study-level results: Mostly white British, mostly female donors; authors suggested clonal diversity may be underestimated. Sampling captured repertoires only after the peak T cell response.

Worth noting for this clone: Its antigen is as yet unknown.

Trimming left V 6 bases short and J 6 bases short, with 15 bases between. Germline V gene lookup returns CDR1 MNHEY and CDR2 SVGEGT. This CDR3 is 14 amino acids long. This table comes from immunoSEQ multiplex PCR, and its TCRdb copy is limited to in-frame clones, with some not included. Among 80,000 to 130,000 clones listed, just under 90% were seen once. This chain joins TRBV6-2 or TRBV6-3 and TRBJ1-5, with D perhaps matching TRBD1 (5 bases). The origin of this receptor is an adult in good health. The material was peripheral blood, obtained on day 0 of AZD1222 vaccination. The CDR3 bases are TGTGCCAGCAGCCGAGGGGTGAGGAGTCAGCCCCAGCATTTT. Protein product: CASSRGVRSQPQHF.